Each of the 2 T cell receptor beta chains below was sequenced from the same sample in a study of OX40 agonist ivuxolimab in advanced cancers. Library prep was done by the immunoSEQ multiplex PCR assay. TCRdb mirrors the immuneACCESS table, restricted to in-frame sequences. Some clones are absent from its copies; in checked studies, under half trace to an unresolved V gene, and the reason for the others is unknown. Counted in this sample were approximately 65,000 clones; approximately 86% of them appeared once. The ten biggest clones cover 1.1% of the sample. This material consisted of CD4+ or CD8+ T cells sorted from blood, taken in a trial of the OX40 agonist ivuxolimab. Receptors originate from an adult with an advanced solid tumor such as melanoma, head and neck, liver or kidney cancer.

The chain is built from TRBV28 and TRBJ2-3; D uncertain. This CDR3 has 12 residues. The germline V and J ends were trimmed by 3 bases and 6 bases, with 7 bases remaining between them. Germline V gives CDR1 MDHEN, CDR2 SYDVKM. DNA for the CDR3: TGTGCCAGCAGTTTTGGCAGGGATACGCAGTATTTT. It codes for CASSFGRDTQYF.

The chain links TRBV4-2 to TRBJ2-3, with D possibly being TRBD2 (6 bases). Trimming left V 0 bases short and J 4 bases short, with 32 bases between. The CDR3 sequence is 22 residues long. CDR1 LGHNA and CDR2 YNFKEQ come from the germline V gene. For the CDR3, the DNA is TGTGCCAGCAGCCAAGACGGGGCTGGGTCGGGAGTGGTGGGCCTCCGGGCAGATACGCAGTATTTT. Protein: CASSQDGAGSGVVGLRADTQYF.